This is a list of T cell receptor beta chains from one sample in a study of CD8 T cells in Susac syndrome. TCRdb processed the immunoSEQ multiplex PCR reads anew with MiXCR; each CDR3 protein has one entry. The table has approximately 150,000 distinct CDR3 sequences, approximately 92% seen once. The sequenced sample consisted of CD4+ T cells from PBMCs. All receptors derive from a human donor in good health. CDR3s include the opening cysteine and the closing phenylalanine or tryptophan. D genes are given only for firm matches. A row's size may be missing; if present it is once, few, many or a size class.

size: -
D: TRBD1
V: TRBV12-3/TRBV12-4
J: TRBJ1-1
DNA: TGTGCCAGCAGGCGCACGGGACAGGTTAACACTGAAGCTTTCTTT
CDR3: CASRRTGQVNTEAFF

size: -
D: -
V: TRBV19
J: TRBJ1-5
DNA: TGTGCCAGCTCCGACTATAATCAGCCCCAGCATTTT
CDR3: CASSDYNQPQHF

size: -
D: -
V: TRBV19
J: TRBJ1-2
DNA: TGTGCCAGTAGTAATCAGGGCGGAGGCTACACCTTC
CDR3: CASSNQGGGYTF

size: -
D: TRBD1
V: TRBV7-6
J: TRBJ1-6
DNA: TGTGCCAGCAGCTTAGAGGGGGACAGGAATTCACCCCTCCACTTT
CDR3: CASSLEGDRNSPLHF

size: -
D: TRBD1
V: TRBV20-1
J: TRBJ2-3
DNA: TGCAGTGCACCGGGACAGGGTGGTACAGATACGCAGTATTTT
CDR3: CSAPGQGGTDTQYF

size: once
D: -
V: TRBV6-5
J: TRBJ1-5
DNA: TGTGCCAGCAGTTACTCTGGCAGGAGTCAGCCCCAGCATTTT
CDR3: CASSYSGRSQPQHF

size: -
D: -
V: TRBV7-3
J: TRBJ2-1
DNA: TGTGCCAGCAGCCCGGATAACTACAATGAGCAGTTCTTC
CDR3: CASSPDNYNEQFF

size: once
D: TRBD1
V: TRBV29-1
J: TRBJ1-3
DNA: TGCAGCGTTGAAGACGACAGGGGGATAGGTGGAAACACCATATATTTT
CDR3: CSVEDDRGIGGNTIYF

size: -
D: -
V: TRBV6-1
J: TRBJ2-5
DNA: TGTGCCAGCAGTGTTGGACAGACGAAGACCCAGTACTTC
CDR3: CASSVGQTKTQYF

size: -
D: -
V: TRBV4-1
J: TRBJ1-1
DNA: TGCGCCAGCAGCCAAGAAATCTTTTCTGGCCGCACTGAAGCTTTCTTT
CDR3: CASSQEIFSGRTEAFF